This TCR beta chain appears in the sequencing data of a study of blood T cell repertoires in COVID-19. V was clipped by 7 bases and J by 1 base; unmatched bases: 4. Germline V gives CDR1 SGHTA, CDR2 FQGNSA. CDR3 length: 15 amino acids. Participant ages covered 18 to 89 years across 25 or so US areas. Per the original data handling: Reference gene primer amplification gave estimated nucleated cell counts. Profiling relied on immunoSEQ multiplex PCR, and the TCRdb table lists in-frame clones only, not all of them. That table furnishes V, J and clone size, whereas the DNA furnished D and trimming. Of 120,000 to 150,000 clones listed, approximately 80% are singletons.

The chain links TRBV7-2 to TRBJ2-2; 9 bases match TRBD1. This TCR was sampled from a man aged 50-59 years in a cohort exposed to, infected with or recovered from COVID-19 (not recorded which). Sequenced sample: PBMCs or T cells enriched from blood (not recorded which). In nucleotides, the CDR3 is TGTGCCAGCAAGGGGGGACAGGGGAACACCGGGGAGCTGTTTTTT. Protein product: CASKGGQGNTGELFF.